This TCR beta chain was retrieved from a study of brain metastases from non-small cell lung cancer. General study results and limits: T-cell clones appeared expanded in around 60% of brain metastases relative to matched primary tumors. Brain metastases shared most TCR repertoire with primaries, with sparse T cells.

With respect to this clone: Its specificity is not known.

The CDR3 length is 15 residues. Germline lookup yields CDR1 SGHRS and CDR2 YFSETQ. The junction had 6 bases not matched to a gene; V was cut back by 0 bases and J by 4 bases. Data came from immunoSEQ multiplex PCR; TCRdb stores just in-frame clones and leaves some out. The data show 500 to 850 clones, 89% seen once. The TCR comes from a donor at least 40 years old with non-small cell lung cancer. The sequenced sample consisted of primary lung tumor tissue. The chain is built from TRBV5-1 and TRBJ2-5, with 7 positions matching TRBD2. Here the CDR3 reads CASSLAETGGETQYF. As DNA, the CDR3 is TGCGCCAGCAGCTTGGCCGAAACGGGAGGAGAGACCCAGTACTTC.